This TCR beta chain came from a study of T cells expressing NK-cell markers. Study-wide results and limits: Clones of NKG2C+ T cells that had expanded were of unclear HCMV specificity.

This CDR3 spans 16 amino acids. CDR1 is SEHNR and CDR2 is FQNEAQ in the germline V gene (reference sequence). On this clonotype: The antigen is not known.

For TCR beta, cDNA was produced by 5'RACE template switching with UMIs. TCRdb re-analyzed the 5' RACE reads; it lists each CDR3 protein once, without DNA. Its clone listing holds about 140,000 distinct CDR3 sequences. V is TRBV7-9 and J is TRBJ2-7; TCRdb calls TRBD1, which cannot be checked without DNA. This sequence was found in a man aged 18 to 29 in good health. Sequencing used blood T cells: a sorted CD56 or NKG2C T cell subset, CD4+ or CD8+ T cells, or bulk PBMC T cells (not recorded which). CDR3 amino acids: CASSTLPGQSTYEQYF.